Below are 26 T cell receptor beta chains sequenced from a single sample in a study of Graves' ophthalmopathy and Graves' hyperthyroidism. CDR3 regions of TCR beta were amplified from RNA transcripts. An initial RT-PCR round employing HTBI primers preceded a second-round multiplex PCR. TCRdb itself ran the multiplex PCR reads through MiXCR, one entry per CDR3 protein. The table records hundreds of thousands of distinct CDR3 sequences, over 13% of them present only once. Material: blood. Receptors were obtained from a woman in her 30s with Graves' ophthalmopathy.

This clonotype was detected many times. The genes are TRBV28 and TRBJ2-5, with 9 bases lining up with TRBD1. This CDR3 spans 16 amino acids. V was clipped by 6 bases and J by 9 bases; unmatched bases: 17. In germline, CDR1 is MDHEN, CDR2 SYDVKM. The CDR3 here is CASSWLGTGKPAAQYF. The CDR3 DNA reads TGTGCCAGCAGCTGGCTCGGGACAGGGAAACCTGCGGCCCAGTACTTC.

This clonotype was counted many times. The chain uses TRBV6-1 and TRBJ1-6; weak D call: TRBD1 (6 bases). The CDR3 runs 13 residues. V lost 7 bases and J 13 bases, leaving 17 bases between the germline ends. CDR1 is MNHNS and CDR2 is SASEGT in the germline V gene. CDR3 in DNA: TGTGCCAGCACCGAACCGGACAGCGGTCCCCTCCACTTT. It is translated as CASTEPDSGPLHF.

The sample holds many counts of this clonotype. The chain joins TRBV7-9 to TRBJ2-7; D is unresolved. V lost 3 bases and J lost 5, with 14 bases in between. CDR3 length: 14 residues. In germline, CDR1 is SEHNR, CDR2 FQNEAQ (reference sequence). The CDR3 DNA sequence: TGTGCCAGCAGCTTCCCGGACCATTTACACGAGCAGTACTTC. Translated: CASSFPDHLHEQYF.

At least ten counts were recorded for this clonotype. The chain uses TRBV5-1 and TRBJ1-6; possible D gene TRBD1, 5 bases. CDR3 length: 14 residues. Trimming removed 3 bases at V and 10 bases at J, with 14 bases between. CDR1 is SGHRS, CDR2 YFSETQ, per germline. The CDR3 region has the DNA TGCGCCAGCAGCTCCGATTCAGGGCCGTCACCCCTCCACTTT. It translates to CASSSDSGPSPLHF.

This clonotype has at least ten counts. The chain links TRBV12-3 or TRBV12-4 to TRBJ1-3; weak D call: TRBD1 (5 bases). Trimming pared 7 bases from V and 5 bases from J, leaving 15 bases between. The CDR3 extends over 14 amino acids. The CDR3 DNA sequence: TGTGCCAGCATCAGGGAAACCGGCAGAAACACCATATATTTT. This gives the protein CASIRETGRNTIYF.

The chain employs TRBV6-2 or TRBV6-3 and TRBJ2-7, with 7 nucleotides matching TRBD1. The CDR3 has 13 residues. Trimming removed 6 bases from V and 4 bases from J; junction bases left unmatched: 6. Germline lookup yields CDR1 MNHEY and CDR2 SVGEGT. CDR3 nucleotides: TGTGCCAGCAGATCACAGGGGCCGTACGAGCAGTACTTC. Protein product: CASRSQGPYEQYF.

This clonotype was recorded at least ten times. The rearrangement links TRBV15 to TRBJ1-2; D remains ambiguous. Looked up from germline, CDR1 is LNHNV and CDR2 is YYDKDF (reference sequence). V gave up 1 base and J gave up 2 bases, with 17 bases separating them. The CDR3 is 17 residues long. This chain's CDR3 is CATSRGHTSLVNYGYTF. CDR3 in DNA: TGTGCCACCAGCAGAGGACACACTTCTCTGGTCAACTATGGCTACACCTTC.

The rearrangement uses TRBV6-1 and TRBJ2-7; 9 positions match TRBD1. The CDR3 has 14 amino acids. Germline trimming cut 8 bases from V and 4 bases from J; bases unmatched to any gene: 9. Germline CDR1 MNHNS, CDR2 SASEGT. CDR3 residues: CASAPGTGRYEQYF. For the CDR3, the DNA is TGTGCCAGCGCCCCCGGGACAGGGAGATACGAGCAGTACTTC.

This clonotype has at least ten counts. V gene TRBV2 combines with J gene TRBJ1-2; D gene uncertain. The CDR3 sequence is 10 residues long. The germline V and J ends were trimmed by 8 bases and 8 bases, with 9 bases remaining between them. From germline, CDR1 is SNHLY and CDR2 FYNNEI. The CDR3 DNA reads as TGTGCCAGCGGAGGTGGCGGCTACACCTTC. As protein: CASGGGGYTF.

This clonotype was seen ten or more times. The CDR3 DNA reads as TGTGCCAGCAGCCAAGATGTGGGGGTCCGGAACACTGAAGCTTTCTTT. It translates to CASSQDVGVRNTEAFF. The chain couples TRBV14 to TRBJ1-1, with D possibly matching TRBD1 (5 bases). The CDR3 length is 16 residues. CDR1 is SGHDN, CDR2 FVKESK, per germline. V was pared by 0 bases and J by 1 base, with 12 bases between.

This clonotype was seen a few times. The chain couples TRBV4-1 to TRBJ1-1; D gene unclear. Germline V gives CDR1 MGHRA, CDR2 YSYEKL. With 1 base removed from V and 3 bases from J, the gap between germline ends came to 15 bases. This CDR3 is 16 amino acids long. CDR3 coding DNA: TGCGCCAGCAGCCAAGCCTACCGGGGTTTTGACACTGAAGCTTTCTTT. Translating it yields CASSQAYRGFDTEAFF.

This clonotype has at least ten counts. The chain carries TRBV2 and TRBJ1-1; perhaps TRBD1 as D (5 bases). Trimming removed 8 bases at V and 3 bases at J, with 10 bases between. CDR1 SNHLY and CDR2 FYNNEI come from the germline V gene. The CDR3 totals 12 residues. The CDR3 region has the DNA TGTGCCAGCGTAGGGGAGGACACTGAAGCTTTCTTT. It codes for CASVGEDTEAFF.

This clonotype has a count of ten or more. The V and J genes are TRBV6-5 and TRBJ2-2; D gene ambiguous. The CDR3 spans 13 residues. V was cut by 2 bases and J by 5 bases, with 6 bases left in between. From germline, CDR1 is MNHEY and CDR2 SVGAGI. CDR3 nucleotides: TGTGCCAGCAGTTACGTCACTACCGGGGAGCTGTTTTTT. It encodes CASSYVTTGELFF.

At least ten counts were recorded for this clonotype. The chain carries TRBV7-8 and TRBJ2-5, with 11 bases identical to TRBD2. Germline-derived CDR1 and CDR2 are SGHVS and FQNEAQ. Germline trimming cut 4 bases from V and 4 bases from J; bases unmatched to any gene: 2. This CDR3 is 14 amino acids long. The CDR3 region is CASSYGLAGETQYF. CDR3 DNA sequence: TGTGCCAGCAGCTATGGACTAGCGGGAGAGACCCAGTACTTC.

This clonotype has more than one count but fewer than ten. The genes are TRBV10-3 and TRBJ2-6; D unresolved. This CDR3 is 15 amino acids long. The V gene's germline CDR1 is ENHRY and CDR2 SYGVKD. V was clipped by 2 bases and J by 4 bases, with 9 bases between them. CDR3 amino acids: CAISERRNGANVLTF. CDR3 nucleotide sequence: TGTGCCATCAGTGAGAGGAGAAACGGGGCCAACGTCCTGACTTTC.

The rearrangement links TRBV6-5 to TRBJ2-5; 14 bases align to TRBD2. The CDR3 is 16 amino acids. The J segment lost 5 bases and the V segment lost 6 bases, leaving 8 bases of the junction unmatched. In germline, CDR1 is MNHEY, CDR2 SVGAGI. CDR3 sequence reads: CASSYRLAGGHETQYF. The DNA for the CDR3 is TGTGCCAGCAGCTATCGACTAGCGGGGGGGCATGAGACCCAGTACTTC.

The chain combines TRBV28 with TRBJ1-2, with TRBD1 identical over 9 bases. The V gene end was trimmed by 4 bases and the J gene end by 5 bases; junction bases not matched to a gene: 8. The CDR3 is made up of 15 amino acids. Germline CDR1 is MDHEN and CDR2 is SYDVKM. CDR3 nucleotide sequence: TGTGCCAGCAGTTACCCCTCGGGACAGGGTTATGGCTACACCTTC. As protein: CASSYPSGQGYGYTF.

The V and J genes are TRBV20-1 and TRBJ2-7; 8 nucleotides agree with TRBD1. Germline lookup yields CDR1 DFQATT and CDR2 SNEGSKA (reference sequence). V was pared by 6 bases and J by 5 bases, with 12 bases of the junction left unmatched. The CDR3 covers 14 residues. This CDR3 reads CSAMIGVTGDEQYF. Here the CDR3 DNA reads TGCAGTGCCATGATCGGCGTGACAGGGGACGAGCAGTACTTC.

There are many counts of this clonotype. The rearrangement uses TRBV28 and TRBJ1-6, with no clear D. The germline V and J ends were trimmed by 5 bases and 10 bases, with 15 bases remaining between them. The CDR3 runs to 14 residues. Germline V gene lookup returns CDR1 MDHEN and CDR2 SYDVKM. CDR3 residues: CASSVVARVSPLHF. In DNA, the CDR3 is TGTGCCAGCAGTGTGGTAGCTCGTGTCTCACCCCTCCACTTT. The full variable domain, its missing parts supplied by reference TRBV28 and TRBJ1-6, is DVKVTQSSRYLVKRTGEKVFLECVQDMDHENMFWYRQDPGLGLRLIYFSYDVKMKEKGDIPEGYSVSREKKERFSLILESASTNQTSMYLCASSVVARVSPLHFGNGTRLTVT.

As DNA, the CDR3 is TGTGCCATCCGGGCCTCGGACACTGAAGCTTTCTTT. Amino acids: CAIRASDTEAFF. The chain is built from TRBV10-3 and TRBJ1-1; D call uncertain. V lost 8 bases, J lost 3 bases, and 10 bases lay in between. CDR1 ENHRY and CDR2 SYGVKD come from the germline V gene. The CDR3 sequence is 12 residues long.

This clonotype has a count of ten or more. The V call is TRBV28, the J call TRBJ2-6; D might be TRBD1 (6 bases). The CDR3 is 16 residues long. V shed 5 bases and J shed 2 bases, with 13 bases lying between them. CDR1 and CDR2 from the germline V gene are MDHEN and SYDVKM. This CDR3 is CASSPLTGPGANVLTF. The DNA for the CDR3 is TGTGCCAGCAGTCCTCTTACAGGGCCTGGGGCCAACGTCCTGACTTTC.

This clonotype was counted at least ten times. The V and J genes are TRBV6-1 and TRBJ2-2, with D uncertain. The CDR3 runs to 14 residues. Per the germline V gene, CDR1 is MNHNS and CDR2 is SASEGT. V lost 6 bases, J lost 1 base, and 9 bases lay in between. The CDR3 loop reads CASSEALNTGELFF. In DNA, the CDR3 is TGTGCCAGCAGCGAGGCCTTGAACACCGGGGAGCTGTTTTTT.

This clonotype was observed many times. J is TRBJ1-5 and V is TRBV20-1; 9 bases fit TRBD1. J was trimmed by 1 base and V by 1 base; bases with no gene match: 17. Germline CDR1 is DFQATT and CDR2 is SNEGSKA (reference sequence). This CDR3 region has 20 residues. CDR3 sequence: CSARGLLTGGLKGSNQPQHF. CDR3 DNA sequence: TGCAGTGCTAGAGGGCTCCTTACAGGGGGCTTGAAGGGAAGCAATCAGCCCCAGCATTTT.

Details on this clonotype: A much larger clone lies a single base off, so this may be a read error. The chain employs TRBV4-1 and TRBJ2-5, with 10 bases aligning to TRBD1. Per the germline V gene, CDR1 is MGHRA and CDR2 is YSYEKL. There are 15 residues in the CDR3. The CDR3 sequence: CARSQDEGQGQTQYF. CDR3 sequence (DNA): TGCGCCAGGAGCCAAGATGAGGGACAGGGGCAGACCCAGTACTTC.

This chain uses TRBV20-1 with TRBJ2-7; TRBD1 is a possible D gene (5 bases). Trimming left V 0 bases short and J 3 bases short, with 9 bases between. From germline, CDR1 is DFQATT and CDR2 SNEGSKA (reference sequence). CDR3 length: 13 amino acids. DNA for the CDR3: TGCAGTGCTAGAGAGGGGCGGTTCTACGAGCAGTACTTC. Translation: CSAREGRFYEQYF.

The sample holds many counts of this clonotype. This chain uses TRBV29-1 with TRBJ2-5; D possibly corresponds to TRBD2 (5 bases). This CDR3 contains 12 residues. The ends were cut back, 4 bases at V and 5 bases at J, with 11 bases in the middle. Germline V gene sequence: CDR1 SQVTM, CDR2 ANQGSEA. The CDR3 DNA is TGCAGCGTTGTAGGACTGTCGGAGACCCAGTACTTC. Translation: CSVVGLSETQYF.